This TCR beta chain is from a study of cytomegalovirus exposure and HLA in healthy donors. Study-level points and caveats: In a later analysis, a missense DCLRE1C variant was linked to TCR beta V- and J-gene trimming. Among CMV-associated TCR beta chains, most appeared HLA-restricted in a later analysis. Sequences of the TCR beta chain were said to predict the HLA-A and HLA-B alleles of most subjects accurately.

In the PCR, 60 Vbeta and 13 Jbeta primers were used. The table came from immunoSEQ multiplex PCR; TCRdb's copy has only in-frame clones and leaves some out. The sample consists of around 150,000 clones, around 80% of them appearing once. Comments on this clone: The antigen is unknown.

This clonotype was obtained from a man between 40 and 49 years old in good health and CMV-seronegative. The material sequenced was PBMCs.

CDR3 sequence (DNA): TGTGCCAGCAGCGCACTTACAGGGGTCCCCTACGAGCAGTACTTC. Protein product: CASSALTGVPYEQYF. The chain employs TRBV6-1 and TRBJ2-7; 7 bases are a match to TRBD1. The junction had 10 bases not matched to a gene; V was cut back by 6 bases and J by 2 bases. Germline CDR1 and CDR2: MNHNS and SASEGT. The length of the CDR3 is 15 residues.